This T cell receptor (beta chain) appears in the sequencing data of a study of T cell changes during pregnancy in multiple sclerosis. CDR3 size: 17 residues. CDR1 and CDR2 (germline): LGHNA, YSLEER. V shed 0 bases and J shed 0 bases, with 12 bases lying between them. Assay used: immunoSEQ multiplex PCR; TCRdb lists only in-frame clones, some missing. Of approximately 20,000 clones listed, over 65% were seen once; the top ten hold 7.5% to 9%. The TCR comes from a female donor with multiple sclerosis, enrolled in a pregnancy study. The chain uses TRBV4-3 and TRBJ1-5; D call uncertain. This material consisted of CD8+ T cells from peripheral blood mononuclear cells, taken before pregnancy. CDR3: CASSQDPTPRSNQPQHF. The CDR3 bases are TGCGCCAGCAGCCAAGATCCTACCCCCCGTAGCAATCAGCCCCAGCATTTT.